One and the same sample provided the 30 T cell receptor beta chains below, sequenced in a study of blood T cell repertoires in COVID-19. Generated by immunoSEQ multiplex PCR, the TCRdb table keeps only in-frame clones and is missing some. Of approximately 670,000 clones in the sample, around 89% were seen once. The specimen was peripheral blood. Receptors were obtained from a woman aged 18-29 years with acute or convalescent COVID-19.

This clone was detected a few times. The CDR3 region is CASSLSPLSNYGYTF. CDR3 sequence (DNA): TGTGCCAGCAGTTTATCACCCCTTAGTAACTATGGCTACACCTTC. This chain connects TRBV27 to TRBJ1-2; unclear D gene. Deletions cut 0 bases from V and 1 base from J, with 9 bases between. Germline V gene lookup returns CDR1 MNHEY and CDR2 SMNVEV (reference sequence). The CDR3 loop spans 15 amino acids.

This chain connects TRBV5-1 to TRBJ2-7; tentatively, D is TRBD1 (6 bases). Germline CDR1 and CDR2: SGHRS and YFSETQ. This CDR3 has 17 residues. V dropped 2 bases and J dropped 2 bases, with 20 bases sitting between them. The DNA of the CDR3 is TGCGCCAGCAGCTTATCCGGGACACCTCTTAGTACCTACGAGCAGTACTTC. Protein: CASSLSGTPLSTYEQYF.

This clone came up once. V and J are TRBV18 and TRBJ1-2; D remains unclear. Germline V gene lookup returns CDR1 KGHSH and CDR2 LQKENI. The CDR3 is 13 amino acids. Trimming cost V 1 base and J 6 bases, with 9 bases left between them. The CDR3: CASSPREGDGYTF. CDR3 sequence (DNA): TGTGCCAGCTCACCACGTGAGGGAGATGGCTACACCTTC.

This chain uses TRBV9 with TRBJ2-1; tentative D call: TRBD2 (6 bases). This CDR3 contains 14 residues. The V gene lost 0 bases and the J gene lost 7 bases, with 11 bases spanning the gap. Per germline, CDR1 SGDLS and CDR2 YYNGEE. In DNA, the CDR3 is TGTGCCAGCAGCGTAGGCGGGAACTTAAATGAGCAGTTCTTC. Protein sequence: CASSVGGNLNEQFF.

CDR3 DNA sequence: TGCGCCAGCAGCCCTCGGGACAGGCGCGTCGGGGAGCTGTTTTTT. Its protein product is CASSPRDRRVGELFF. The rearrangement uses TRBV5-1 and TRBJ2-2, with 8 bases matching TRBD1. The CDR3 covers 15 residues. Germline loops: CDR1 SGHRS, CDR2 YFSETQ. V gave up 4 bases and J gave up 7 bases; unmatched junction bases: 9.

This chain connects TRBV24-1 to TRBJ1-1, with a possible D match to TRBD1 (5 bases). This CDR3 has 15 amino acids. V was shortened by 3 bases and J by 4 bases, with 14 bases between the two germline ends. The germline V gene has CDR1 KGHDR and CDR2 SFDVKD. The CDR3 DNA follows: TGTGCCACCAGTGATGGAACGTGGGGCGGCACTGAAGCTTTCTTT. Its translation: CATSDGTWGGTEAFF.

The chain joins TRBV18 to TRBJ2-1; TRBD1 might be the D (6 bases). There are 16 residues in the CDR3. Germline assignment: CDR1 KGHSH and CDR2 LQKENI. Trimming removed 8 bases at V and 4 bases at J, with 21 bases between. Written as DNA, the CDR3 is TGTGCCAGCCACAGAGAGGACAGATATTTTTACAATGAGCAGTTCTTC. Encoded protein: CASHREDRYFYNEQFF.

V and J are TRBV3-1 (or the pseudogene TRBV3-2) and TRBJ2-4; perhaps TRBD2 as D (5 bases). Trimming took 1 base from V and 4 from J, leaving 5 bases between them. Germline assignment: CDR1 LGHDT and CDR2 YNNKEL (reference sequence). The CDR3 spans 13 residues. The DNA of the CDR3 is TGTGCCAGCAGCCAAGCGGGGAAAAACATTCAGTACTTC. Its protein is CASSQAGKNIQYF.

The CDR3 sequence: CASSRGQGARSYTF. CDR3 in DNA: TGTGCCAGCAGCCGGGGACAGGGGGCGCGGAGCTACACCTTC. The genes are TRBV11-2 and TRBJ1-2, with TRBD1 identical over 12 bases. CDR1 is SGHAT and CDR2 is FQNNGV in the germline V gene. The V segment lost 5 bases and the J segment 9 bases; nucleotides outside the gene matches: 7. The CDR3 has 14 amino acids.

The chain has TRBV5-1 and TRBJ1-1; 8 bases are shared with TRBD1. Unmatched junction bases numbered 10, after V lost 0 bases and J lost 6 bases. This CDR3 is 16 amino acids long. From germline, CDR1 is SGHRS and CDR2 YFSETQ. In nucleotides, the CDR3 is TGCGCCAGCAGCTTGGAGCAGGGGGCGGGGAAGGCTGAAGCTTTCTTT. Its protein is CASSLEQGAGKAEAFF. Looking up the rest from reference TRBV5-1 and TRBJ1-1 gives the full variable domain: KAGVTQTPRYLIKTRGQQVTLSCSPISGHRSVSWYQQTPGQGLQFLFEYFSETQRNKGNFPGRFSGRQFSNSRSEMNVSTLELGDSALYLCASSLEQGAGKAEAFFGQGTRLTVV.

The rearrangement joins TRBV19 to TRBJ2-2, with TRBD1 identical over 8 bases. The CDR3 consists of 16 residues. Germline V gene data show CDR1 as LNHDA and CDR2 as SQIVND (reference sequence). With V trimmed by 4 bases and J by 4 bases, 8 bases remained unmatched. DNA for the CDR3: TGTGCCAGTAGTACCGGACAGGGTGAGAGCACCGGGGAGCTGTTTTTT. It codes for CASSTGQGESTGELFF.

The J gene is TRBJ1-2, the V gene TRBV28; 9 nucleotides line up with TRBD1. The V and J ends lost 6 bases and 5 bases, in that order; junction bases with no gene match: 10. The CDR3 has 15 residues. Per germline, CDR1 MDHEN and CDR2 SYDVKM. The CDR3 sequence is CASSQPGTGSYGYTF. As DNA, the CDR3 is TGTGCCAGCAGCCAACCCGGGACAGGGTCTTATGGCTACACCTTC.

This clone has only one observation. The chain employs TRBV6-2 or TRBV6-3 and TRBJ2-3; a possible D gene is TRBD2 (5 bases). Trimming cost V 4 bases and J 2 bases, with 13 bases left between them. The CDR3 extends over 15 amino acids. CDR1 and CDR2 (germline): MNHEY, SVGEGT. CDR3 in DNA: TGTGCCAGCAGTTCCAAAGCGGCTCCCACAGATACGCAGTATTTT. It yields the protein CASSSKAAPTDTQYF.

The J gene is TRBJ2-2, the V gene TRBV25-1; D gene unclear. Trimming took off 4 bases at V and 4 bases at J, with 10 bases between the two ends. This CDR3 contains 14 residues. Germline V gene lookup returns CDR1 MGHDK and CDR2 SYGVNS. This chain's CDR3 is CASSAQPGTGELFF. CDR3 DNA: TGTGCCAGCAGTGCTCAACCCGGCACCGGGGAGCTGTTTTTT. The entire variable domain, with the rest obtained from reference TRBV25-1 and TRBJ2-2, is as follows: EADIYQTPRYLVIGTGKKITLECSQTMGHDKMYWYQQDPGMELHLIHYSYGVNSTEKGDLSSESTVSRIRTEHFPLTLESARPSHTSQYLCASSAQPGTGELFFGEGSRLTVL.

The J gene is TRBJ2-2, the V gene TRBV15; maybe TRBD2 (6 bases). This CDR3 is built from 17 residues. The V end lost 2 bases, the J end lost 5 bases, and 18 bases lay between the germline ends. The germline gives CDR1 LNHNV, CDR2 YYDKDF (reference sequence). This chain's CDR3 is CATSRTSFGTGTGELFF. In DNA form, the CDR3 reads TGTGCCACCAGCAGAACCTCATTCGGGACTGGTACCGGGGAGCTGTTTTTT.

The V and J genes are TRBV7-9 and TRBJ1-4, with D tentatively TRBD1 (5 bases). The CDR3 sequence is 15 residues long. Between the trimmed V and J ends, which lost 5 bases and 3 bases, there was a span of 13 bases. Germline lookup yields CDR1 SEHNR and CDR2 FQNEAQ (reference sequence). CDR3 nucleotides: TGTGCCAGCAGCCCCCCAGAGACAGCTAATGAAAAACTGTTTTTT. Amino acid sequence: CASSPPETANEKLFF. Full variable domain (outside the CDR3, taken from reference TRBV7-9 and TRBJ1-4): DTGVSQNPRHKITKRGQNVTFRCDPISEHNRLYWYRQTLGQGPEFLTYFQNEAQLEKSRLLSDRFSAERPKGSFSTLEIQRTEQGDSAMYLCASSPPETANEKLFFGSGTQLSVL.

The genes are TRBV14 and TRBJ1-2; TRBD1 matches at 7 bases. The CDR3 has 15 residues. Germline CDR1 SGHDN, CDR2 FVKESK. J gave up 8 bases and V 4 bases, and 13 bases lay outside the gene matches. CDR3 loop: CASSLRTGISGGYTF. The DNA for the CDR3 is TGTGCCAGCAGCCTCCGGACAGGCATCTCGGGAGGCTACACCTTC.

There are a few counts of this clone. The chain carries TRBV6-2 or TRBV6-3 and TRBJ2-5; 9 bases fit TRBD2. V shed 2 bases, J shed 9 bases, and the junction held 13 bases outside the gene matches. Germline V gives CDR1 MNHEY, CDR2 SVGEGT. The CDR3 contains 16 residues. This chain's CDR3 is CASSYPRLAGRSAQYF. The CDR3 bases are TGTGCCAGCAGTTACCCCCGGCTAGCGGGGAGGTCTGCCCAGTACTTC.

The rearrangement links TRBV15 to TRBJ2-6; D remains unclear. CDR1 and CDR2 from the germline V gene are LNHNV and YYDKDF (reference sequence). The CDR3 contains 17 residues. V was pared by 0 bases and J by 3 bases, with 12 bases between. The CDR3 region has the DNA TGTGCCACCAGCAGAGAGGCCCGAACAGATGGGGCCAACGTCCTGACTTTC. Protein product: CATSREARTDGANVLTF.

The chain employs TRBV10-2 and TRBJ2-7; weak D call: TRBD1 (5 bases). V was pared by 11 bases and J by 2 bases, with 13 bases between. Germline values: CDR1 WSHSY, CDR2 SAAADI. The CDR3 sequence is 12 residues long. The CDR3 nucleotides read TGCGCCGCAGGGTCGGACGCCTACGAGCAGTACTTC. Residues: CAAGSDAYEQYF.

The chain has TRBV10-3 and TRBJ2-2, with TRBD2 matching over 9 bases. The CDR3 length is 14 residues. Per the germline V gene, CDR1 is ENHRY and CDR2 is SYGVKD. CDR3 DNA sequence: TGTGGGTCCAGCGGGGGGCCCAACACCGGGGAGCTGTTTTTT. It is translated as CGSSGGPNTGELFF.

The chain joins TRBV6-4 to TRBJ1-5; 7 bases map to TRBD1. CDR3 size: 16 residues. Losses at the gene ends were 0 bases for V and 6 bases for J; bases not matched to a gene: 8. Germline V CDR1 and CDR2: MRHNA, SNTAGT. The CDR3 reads CASSDSTQGVSQPQHF. For the CDR3, the DNA is TGTGCCAGCAGTGACTCGACGCAGGGGGTGAGTCAGCCCCAGCATTTT.

V usage is TRBV19 and J usage is TRBJ2-7; the D gene is possibly TRBD2 (5 bases). V lost 1 base, J lost 2 bases, and 9 bases lay in between. The CDR3 loop spans 14 amino acids. Germline V gene lookup returns CDR1 LNHDA and CDR2 SQIVND (reference sequence). CDR3 sequence (DNA): TGTGCCAGTAGTATAGCGGGGTCAACCTACGAGCAGTACTTC. Protein product: CASSIAGSTYEQYF.

V is TRBV3-1 (or the pseudogene TRBV3-2) and J is TRBJ1-1, with D perhaps TRBD1 (5 bases). The CDR3 is made up of 14 amino acids. Germline CDR1 and CDR2: LGHDT and YNNKEL (reference sequence). With 7 bases removed from V and 2 bases from J, the gap between germline ends came to 14 bases. The CDR3 here is CASTRAQGNTEAFF. The DNA for the CDR3 is TGTGCCAGCACCCGGGCTCAGGGAAACACTGAAGCTTTCTTT.

This clone was counted a single time. This rearrangement joins TRBV18 to TRBJ1-1; perhaps TRBD1 as D (6 bases). Germline V gene lookup returns CDR1 KGHSH and CDR2 LQKENI. The CDR3 is 16 residues long. Trimming took 5 bases from V and 0 from J, leaving 16 bases between them. The CDR3, as DNA: TGTGCCAGCTCAAAAGATGCGCAGGGGATGAACACTGAAGCTTTCTTT. Translating gives CASSKDAQGMNTEAFF.

The gene calls are TRBV6-5 and TRBJ2-1, with no clear D. This CDR3 spans 15 amino acids. V shed 0 bases and J shed 2 bases, with 8 bases lying between them. Per the germline V gene, CDR1 is MNHEY and CDR2 is SVGAGI. The CDR3 DNA reads as TGTGCCAGCAGTTACTCTCAGCGACCCTACAATGAGCAGTTCTTC. Translating gives CASSYSQRPYNEQFF.

This chain joins TRBV19 and TRBJ1-1, with D possibly being TRBD1 (5 bases). From germline, CDR1 is LNHDA and CDR2 SQIVND (reference sequence). The CDR3 sequence is 14 residues long. Trimming removed 7 bases from V and 4 bases from J, with 16 bases in between. The CDR3 is CASTLMGGSTEAFF. Here the CDR3 DNA reads TGTGCCAGTACCCTTATGGGGGGTAGCACTGAAGCTTTCTTT.

The chain employs TRBV30 and TRBJ1-2, with no clear D. Germline lookup yields CDR1 GTSNPN and CDR2 SVGIG (reference sequence). V was clipped by 4 bases and J by 8 bases, with 14 bases between them. This CDR3 has 12 residues. As DNA, the CDR3 is TGTGCCTGGAAATTGCGGCAGCGGGGCTACACCTTC. Translated: CAWKLRQRGYTF.

V usage is TRBV4-1 and J usage is TRBJ2-1; 12 nucleotides agree with TRBD2. The CDR3 has 17 residues. The V gene end was trimmed by 0 bases and the J gene end by 1 base; junction bases not matched to a gene: 1. Germline V gene sequence: CDR1 MGHRA, CDR2 YSYEKL. DNA of the CDR3: TGCGCCAGCAGCCAAGACCTAGCGGGGGGGTCCTACAATGAGCAGTTCTTC. Its protein is CASSQDLAGGSYNEQFF.

The gene calls are TRBV19 and TRBJ1-2; 7 bases align to TRBD1. This CDR3 is built from 15 residues. V dropped 8 bases and J dropped 4; count of bases not matched to a gene: 13. Germline loops: CDR1 LNHDA, CDR2 SQIVND (reference sequence). CDR3 bases: TGTGCCAGTCAACCTTCCGGGACAGAAAGCTATGGCTACACCTTC. Protein sequence: CASQPSGTESYGYTF.